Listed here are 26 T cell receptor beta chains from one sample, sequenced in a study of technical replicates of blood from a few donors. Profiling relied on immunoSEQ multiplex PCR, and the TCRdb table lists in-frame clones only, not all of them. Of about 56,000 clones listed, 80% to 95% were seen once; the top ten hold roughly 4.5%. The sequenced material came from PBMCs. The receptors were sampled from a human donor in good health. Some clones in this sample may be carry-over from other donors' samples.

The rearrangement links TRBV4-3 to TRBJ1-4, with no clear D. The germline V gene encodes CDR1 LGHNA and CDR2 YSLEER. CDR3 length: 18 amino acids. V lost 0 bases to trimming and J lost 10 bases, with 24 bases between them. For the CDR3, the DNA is TGCGCCAGCAGCCAAGAACTGGGCGGAGGGCAAGTGGGCGGAAAACTGTTTTTT. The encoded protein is CASSQELGGGQVGGKLFF.

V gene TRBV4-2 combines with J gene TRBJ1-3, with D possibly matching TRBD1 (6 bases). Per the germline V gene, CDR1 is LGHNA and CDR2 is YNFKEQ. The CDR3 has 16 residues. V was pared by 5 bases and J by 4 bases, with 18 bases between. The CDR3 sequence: CASSLFGGLEGNTIYF. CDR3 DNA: TGTGCCAGCAGCTTATTTGGGGGCCTCGAGGGAAACACCATATATTTT.

CDR3 residues: CAWTFDRSEAFF. Written as DNA, the CDR3 is TGTGCCTGGACCTTCGACAGGAGTGAAGCTTTCTTT. The chain is built from TRBV30 and TRBJ1-1, with D possibly matching TRBD1 (6 bases). Trimming took 4 bases from V and 7 from J, leaving 13 bases between them. This CDR3 is built from 12 residues. In germline, CDR1 is GTSNPN, CDR2 SVGIG (reference sequence).

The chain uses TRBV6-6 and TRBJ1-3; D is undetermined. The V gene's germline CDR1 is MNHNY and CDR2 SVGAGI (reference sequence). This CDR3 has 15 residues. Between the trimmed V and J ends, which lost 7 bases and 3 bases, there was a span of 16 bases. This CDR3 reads CASTLAPDYGNTIYF. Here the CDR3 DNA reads TGTGCCAGCACTCTAGCGCCAGACTATGGAAACACCATATATTTT.

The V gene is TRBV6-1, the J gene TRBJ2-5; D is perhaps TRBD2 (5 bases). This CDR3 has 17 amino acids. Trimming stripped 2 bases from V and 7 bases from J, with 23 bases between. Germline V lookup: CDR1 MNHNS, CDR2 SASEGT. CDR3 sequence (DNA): TGTGCCAGCAGTGAAAAAGAGGGTTGGACCTTTCGGTTGACCCAGTACTTC. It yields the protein CASSEKEGWTFRLTQYF.

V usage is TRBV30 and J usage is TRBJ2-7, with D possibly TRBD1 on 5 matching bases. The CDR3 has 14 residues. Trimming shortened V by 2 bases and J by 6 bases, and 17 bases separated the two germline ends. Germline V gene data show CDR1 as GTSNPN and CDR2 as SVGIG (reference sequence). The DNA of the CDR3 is TGTGCCTGGAGTATCCCCTACCTGGGGCCCGAGCAGTACTTC. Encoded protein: CAWSIPYLGPEQYF.

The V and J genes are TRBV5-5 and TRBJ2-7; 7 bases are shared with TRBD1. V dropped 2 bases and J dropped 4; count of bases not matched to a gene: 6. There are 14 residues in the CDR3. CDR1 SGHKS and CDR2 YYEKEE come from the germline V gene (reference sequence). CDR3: CASSFSGTAYEQYF. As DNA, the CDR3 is TGTGCCAGCAGCTTTAGTGGGACAGCTTACGAGCAGTACTTC.

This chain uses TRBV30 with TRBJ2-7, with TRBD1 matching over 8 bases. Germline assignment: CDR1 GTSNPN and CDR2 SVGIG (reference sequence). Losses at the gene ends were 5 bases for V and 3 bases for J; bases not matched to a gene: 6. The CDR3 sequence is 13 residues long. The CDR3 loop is CAWASDRDYEQYF. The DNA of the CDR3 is TGTGCCTGGGCCTCGGACAGGGACTACGAGCAGTACTTC.

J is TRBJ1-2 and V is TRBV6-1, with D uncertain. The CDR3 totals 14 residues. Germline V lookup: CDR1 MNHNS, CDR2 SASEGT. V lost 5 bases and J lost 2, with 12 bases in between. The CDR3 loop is CASSFYTGNYGYTF. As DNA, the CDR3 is TGTGCCAGCAGTTTTTACACCGGGAACTATGGCTACACCTTC.

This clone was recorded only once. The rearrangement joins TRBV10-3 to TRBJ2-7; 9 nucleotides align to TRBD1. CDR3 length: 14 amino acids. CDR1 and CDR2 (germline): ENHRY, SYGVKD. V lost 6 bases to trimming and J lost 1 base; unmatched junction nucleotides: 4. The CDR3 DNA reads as TGTGCCATCAGCTCGGGACAGGGTTCCTACGAGCAGTACTTC. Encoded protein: CAISSGQGSYEQYF.

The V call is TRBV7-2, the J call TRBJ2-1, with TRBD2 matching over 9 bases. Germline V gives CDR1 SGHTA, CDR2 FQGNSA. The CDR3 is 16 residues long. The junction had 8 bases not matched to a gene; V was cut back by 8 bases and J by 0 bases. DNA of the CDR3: TGTGCCAGCCCGGAGGGCGGGAGGGGCTCCTACAATGAGCAGTTCTTC. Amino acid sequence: CASPEGGRGSYNEQFF.

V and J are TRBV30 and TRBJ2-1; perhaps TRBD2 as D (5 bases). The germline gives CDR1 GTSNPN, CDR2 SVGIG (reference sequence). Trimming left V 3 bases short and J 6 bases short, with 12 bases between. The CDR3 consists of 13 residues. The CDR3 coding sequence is TGTGCCTGGAGCAGGACTGCGGTCAATGAGCAGTTCTTC. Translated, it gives CAWSRTAVNEQFF.

DNA for the CDR3: TGTGCCAGCAGCCCCATGCGGGCGGGAGTCAGCACAGATACGCAGTATTTT. This sequence encodes CASSPMRAGVSTDTQYF. The rearrangement links TRBV14 to TRBJ2-3; the match to TRBD2 covers 7 bases. The germline V gene encodes CDR1 SGHDN and CDR2 FVKESK. The CDR3 contains 17 residues. The J segment lost 0 bases and the V segment lost 4 bases, leaving 10 bases of the junction unmatched. The entire variable domain, with the rest obtained from reference TRBV14 and TRBJ2-3, is as follows: EAGVTQFPSHSVIEKGQTVTLRCDPISGHDNLYWYRRVMGKEIKFLLHFVKESKQDESGMPNNRFLAERTGGTYSTLKVQPAELEDSGVYFCASSPMRAGVSTDTQYFGPGTRLTVL.

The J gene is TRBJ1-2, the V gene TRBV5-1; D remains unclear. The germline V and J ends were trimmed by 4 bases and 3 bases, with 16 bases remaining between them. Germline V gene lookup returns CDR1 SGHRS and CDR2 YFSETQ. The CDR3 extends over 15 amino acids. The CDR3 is CASSPSSAVHYGYTF. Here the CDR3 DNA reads TGCGCCAGCAGCCCCAGTTCGGCGGTGCACTATGGCTACACCTTC.

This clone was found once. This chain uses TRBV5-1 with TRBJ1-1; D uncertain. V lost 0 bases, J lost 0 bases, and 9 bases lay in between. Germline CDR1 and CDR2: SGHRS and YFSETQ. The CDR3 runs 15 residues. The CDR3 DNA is TGCGCCAGCAGCTTGGGGGCCTCTATGAACACTGAAGCTTTCTTT. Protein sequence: CASSLGASMNTEAFF. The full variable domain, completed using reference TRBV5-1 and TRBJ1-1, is KAGVTQTPRYLIKTRGQQVTLSCSPISGHRSVSWYQQTPGQGLQFLFEYFSETQRNKGNFPGRFSGRQFSNSRSEMNVSTLELGDSALYLCASSLGASMNTEAFFGQGTRLTVV.

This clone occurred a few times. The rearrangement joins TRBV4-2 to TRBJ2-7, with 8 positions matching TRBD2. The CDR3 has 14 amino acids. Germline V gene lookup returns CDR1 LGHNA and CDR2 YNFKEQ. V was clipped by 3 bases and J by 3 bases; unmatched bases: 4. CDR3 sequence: CASSQGLGDYEQYF. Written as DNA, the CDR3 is TGTGCCAGCAGCCAGGGACTAGGGGACTACGAGCAGTACTTC.

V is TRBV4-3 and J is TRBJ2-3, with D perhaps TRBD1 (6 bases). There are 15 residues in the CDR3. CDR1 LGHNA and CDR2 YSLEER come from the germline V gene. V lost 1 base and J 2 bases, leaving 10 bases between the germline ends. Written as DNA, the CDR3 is TGCGCCAGCAGCCAAGCGCGGACAGACACAGATACGCAGTATTTT. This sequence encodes CASSQARTDTDTQYF.

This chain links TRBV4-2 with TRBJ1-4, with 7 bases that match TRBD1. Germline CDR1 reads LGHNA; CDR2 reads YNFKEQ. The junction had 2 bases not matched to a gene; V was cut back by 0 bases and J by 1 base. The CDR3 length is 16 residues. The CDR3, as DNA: TGTGCCAGCAGCCAAGATCAGGGGGTAACTAATGAAAAACTGTTTTTT. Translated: CASSQDQGVTNEKLFF.

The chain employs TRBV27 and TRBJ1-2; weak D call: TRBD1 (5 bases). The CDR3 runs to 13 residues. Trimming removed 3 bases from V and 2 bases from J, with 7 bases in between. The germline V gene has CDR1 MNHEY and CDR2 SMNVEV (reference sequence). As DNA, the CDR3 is TGTGCCAGCAGTTTCTCAGGGAACTATGGCTACACCTTC. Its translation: CASSFSGNYGYTF.

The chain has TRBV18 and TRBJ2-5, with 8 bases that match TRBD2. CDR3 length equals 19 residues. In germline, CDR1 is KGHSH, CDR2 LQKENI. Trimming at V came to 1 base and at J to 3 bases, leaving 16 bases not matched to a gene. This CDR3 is CASSPLFGTGTSSEETQYF. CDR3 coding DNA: TGTGCCAGCTCACCACTTTTCGGAACCGGGACTAGTTCTGAAGAGACCCAGTACTTC.

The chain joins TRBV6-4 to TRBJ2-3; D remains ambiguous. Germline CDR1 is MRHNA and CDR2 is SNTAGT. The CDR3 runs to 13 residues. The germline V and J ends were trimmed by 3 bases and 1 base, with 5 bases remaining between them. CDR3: CASSETGTDTQYF. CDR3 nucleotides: TGTGCCAGCAGTGAGACTGGCACAGATACGCAGTATTTT.

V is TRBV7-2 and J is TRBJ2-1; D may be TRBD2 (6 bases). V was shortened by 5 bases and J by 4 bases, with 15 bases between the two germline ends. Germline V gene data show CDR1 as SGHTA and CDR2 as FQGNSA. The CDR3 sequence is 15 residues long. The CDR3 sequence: CASSPAGNPYNEQFF. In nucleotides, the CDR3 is TGTGCCAGCAGCCCGGCGGGGAATCCTTACAATGAGCAGTTCTTC.

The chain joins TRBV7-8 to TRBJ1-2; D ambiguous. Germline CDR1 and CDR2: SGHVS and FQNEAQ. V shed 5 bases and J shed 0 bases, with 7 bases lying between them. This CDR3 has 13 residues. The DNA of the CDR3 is TGTGCCAGCAGCCAGACATCTAACTATGGCTACACCTTC. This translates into CASSQTSNYGYTF.

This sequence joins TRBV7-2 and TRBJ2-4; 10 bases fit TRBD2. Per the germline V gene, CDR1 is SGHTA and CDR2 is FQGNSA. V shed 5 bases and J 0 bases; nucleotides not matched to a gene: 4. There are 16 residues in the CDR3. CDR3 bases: TGTGCCAGCAGCGGAGCGGGGGGGTTAGCCAAAAACATTCAGTACTTC. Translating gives CASSGAGGLAKNIQYF.

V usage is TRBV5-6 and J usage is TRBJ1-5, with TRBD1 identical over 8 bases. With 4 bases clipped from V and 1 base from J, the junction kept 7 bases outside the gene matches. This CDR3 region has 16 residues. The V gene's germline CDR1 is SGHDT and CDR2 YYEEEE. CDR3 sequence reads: CASSRTGLSSNQPQHF. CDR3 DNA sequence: TGTGCCAGCAGCCGGACAGGGCTTTCGAGCAATCAGCCCCAGCATTTT.

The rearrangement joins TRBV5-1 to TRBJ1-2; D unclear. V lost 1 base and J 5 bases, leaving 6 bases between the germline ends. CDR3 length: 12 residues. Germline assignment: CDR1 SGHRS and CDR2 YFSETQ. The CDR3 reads CASSLTGYGYTF. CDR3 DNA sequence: TGCGCCAGCAGCTTGACGGGGTATGGCTACACCTTC.